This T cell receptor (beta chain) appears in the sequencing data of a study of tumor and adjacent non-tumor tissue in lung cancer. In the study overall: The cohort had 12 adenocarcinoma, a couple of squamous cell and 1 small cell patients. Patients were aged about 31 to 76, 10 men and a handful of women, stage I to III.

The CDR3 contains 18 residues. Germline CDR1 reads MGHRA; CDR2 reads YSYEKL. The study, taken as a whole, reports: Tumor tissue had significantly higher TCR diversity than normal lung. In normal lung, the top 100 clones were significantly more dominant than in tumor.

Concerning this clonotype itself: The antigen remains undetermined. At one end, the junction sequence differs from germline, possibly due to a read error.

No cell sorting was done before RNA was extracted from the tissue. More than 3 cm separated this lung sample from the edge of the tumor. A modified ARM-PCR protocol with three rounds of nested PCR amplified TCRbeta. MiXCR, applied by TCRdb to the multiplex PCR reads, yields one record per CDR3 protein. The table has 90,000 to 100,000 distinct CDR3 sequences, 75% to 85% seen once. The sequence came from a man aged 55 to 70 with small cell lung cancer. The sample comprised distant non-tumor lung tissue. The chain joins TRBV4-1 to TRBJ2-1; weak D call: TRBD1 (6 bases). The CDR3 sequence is CASSQDDRGHNSYDEQCF. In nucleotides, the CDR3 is TGCGCCAGCAGCCAGGATGATAGGGGACACAACTCCTACGATGAGCAGTGCTTC.